Listed below are T cell receptor beta chains from one sample, sequenced in a study of T cell responses to AZD1222 COVID-19 vaccine. Some clones are missing from TCRdb's copy, which holds only in-frame ones; the method was immunoSEQ multiplex PCR. The sample includes 100,000 to 150,000 clones, around 90% of them seen just once. The specimen was peripheral blood, collected 28 days after the second AZD1222 dose. The receptor source for this set is an adult who received the AZD1222 COVID-19 vaccine. The conserved cysteine and the conserved F or W are not part of the CDR3 here. The D gene is left open where the match is weak.

CDR3 protein	D gene	V gene	J gene
ASSYSRRHNEQF	-	TRBV6-5	TRBJ2-1
ASSDRTSGSEQF	TRBD2	TRBV2	TRBJ2-1
ASHLNTEAF	-	TRBV6-5	TRBJ1-1
ASSGGATSEAF	-	TRBV6-6	TRBJ1-1
ASSTGQGRGEQY	TRBD1	TRBV11-2	TRBJ2-7
GSEIRIQNSGANVLT	-	TRBV5-5	TRBJ2-6
ASSTLGQGAVEAF	TRBD1	TRBV28	TRBJ1-1
ASSPRTGTRSPLH	TRBD1	TRBV27	TRBJ1-6
ASSSSGRPYEQY	TRBD2	TRBV7-3	TRBJ2-7
ASSQGTAQTGLYEQY	-	TRBV4-1	TRBJ2-7
ASRGTGNYGYT	TRBD1	TRBV27	TRBJ1-2
ASSLGTGNQPQH	-	TRBV5-1	TRBJ1-5
ATSRGGLAGSLTDTQY	TRBD2	TRBV15	TRBJ2-3
AISESEGGGNQPQH	-	TRBV10-3	TRBJ1-5
ASSPGLNTDTQY	TRBD2	TRBV6-5	TRBJ2-3
ASSFKGNEQF	-	TRBV12-3/TRBV12-4	TRBJ2-1
ASSLAGLAGVVDTQY	TRBD2	TRBV5-1	TRBJ2-3
AISGPGQGSYEQY	TRBD1	TRBV10-3	TRBJ2-7
ASHPRGSRRELF	TRBD2	TRBV6-5	TRBJ2-2